These 2 T cell receptor beta chains share one sample of origin, sequenced in a study of T cell responses to AZD1222 COVID-19 vaccine. The data were produced by immunoSEQ multiplex PCR, yet TCRdb's version contains in-frame clones alone and is incomplete. The sample lists over 120,000 clones, 92% occurring once. The sequencing used peripheral blood, collected 28 days after the second AZD1222 dose. These receptors came from an adult who received the AZD1222 COVID-19 vaccine.

This chain uses TRBV19 with TRBJ1-2; a possible D gene is TRBD1 (6 bases). There are 14 residues in the CDR3. The V and J ends lost 5 bases and 1 base respectively, with 11 bases between them. Per germline, CDR1 LNHDA and CDR2 SQIVND (reference sequence). The CDR3 DNA sequence: TGTGCCAGTAGTGCGGACAGAGTTAACTATGGCTACACCTTC. As protein: CASSADRVNYGYTF.

V is TRBV30 and J is TRBJ1-4; no firm D call. The length of the CDR3 is 15 residues. The germline V gene encodes CDR1 GTSNPN and CDR2 SVGIG (reference sequence). V gave up 0 bases and J gave up 2 bases, with 10 bases separating them. CDR3 DNA: TGTGCCTGGAGTGTACTACGGCAGACTAATGAAAAACTGTTTTTT. The encoded protein is CAWSVLRQTNEKLFF.